Below, 21 T cell receptor beta chains from the same sample are listed, as sequenced in a study of cytomegalovirus exposure and HLA in healthy donors. PCR was performed using 60 Vbeta and 13 Jbeta primers. TCRdb's copy holds only in-frame clones and misses some; the assay was immunoSEQ multiplex PCR. The sample contains over 150,000 clones, roughly 80% of which appear only once. Sequenced input: PBMCs. These receptors were taken from a girl between 10 and 17 years old in good health and CMV-seropositive.

The CDR3 protein is CASRGQDRGQRAYEQYF. Here the CDR3 DNA reads TGTGCCAGTAGGGGACAGGACAGGGGGCAGAGGGCCTACGAGCAGTACTTC. This sequence joins TRBV19 and TRBJ2-7, with 11 positions matching TRBD1. CDR1 and CDR2 (germline): LNHDA, SQIVND (reference sequence). V shed 6 bases, J shed 2 bases, and the junction held 12 bases outside the gene matches. The length of the CDR3 is 17 residues.

This clone showed up just a few times. J is TRBJ2-7 and V is TRBV5-4, with a weak D call TRBD2 (5 bases). Germline V gives CDR1 SGHNT, CDR2 YYREEE (reference sequence). V lost 0 bases and J 5 bases, leaving 9 bases between the germline ends. The CDR3 is 13 amino acids. CDR3 region: CASSLAGIDEQYF. CDR3 in DNA: TGTGCCAGCAGCTTGGCCGGGATCGACGAGCAGTACTTC.

This chain uses TRBV5-6 with TRBJ1-5; 10 bases line up with TRBD1. Germline V gives CDR1 SGHDT, CDR2 YYEEEE. The CDR3 runs 16 residues. Trimming cost V 0 bases and J 7 bases; bases outside gene matches: 7. CDR3 coding DNA: TGTGCCAGCAGCTTGGGCGGGACAGGGGTTGAGCAGCCCCAGCATTTT. Amino acid sequence: CASSLGGTGVEQPQHF. Supplemented by reference TRBV5-6 and TRBJ1-5, the full variable domain reads DAGVTQSPTHLIKTRGQQVTLRCSPKSGHDTVSWYQQALGQGPQFIFQYYEEEERQRGNFPDRFSGHQFPNYSSELNVNALLLGDSALYLCASSLGGTGVEQPQHFGDGTRLSIL.

The chain combines TRBV9 with TRBJ2-7, with D possibly TRBD1 on 5 matching bases. V was cut by 4 bases and J by 3 bases, with 14 bases left in between. Germline CDR1 is SGDLS and CDR2 is YYNGEE. The CDR3 totals 14 residues. This CDR3 reads CASSPTSRGYEQYF. For the CDR3, the DNA is TGTGCCAGCAGCCCAACATCTAGGGGCTACGAGCAGTACTTC.

The rearrangement links TRBV27 to TRBJ1-1; D perhaps matches TRBD1 (5 bases). This CDR3 is built from 13 residues. V dropped 2 bases and J dropped 10 bases, with 14 bases sitting between them. Per the germline V gene, CDR1 is MNHEY and CDR2 is SMNVEV (reference sequence). CDR3 region: CASSLGAGLVAFF. The CDR3 bases are TGTGCCAGCAGTTTAGGGGCAGGTCTGGTAGCTTTCTTT.

The chain joins TRBV19 to TRBJ2-5; 8 bases match TRBD1. From germline, CDR1 is LNHDA and CDR2 SQIVND (reference sequence). The V gene end was trimmed by 6 bases and the J gene end by 5 bases; junction bases not matched to a gene: 2. The CDR3 contains 12 residues. The CDR3 DNA sequence: TGTGCCAGTAGGGACAGGGCGGAGACCCAGTACTTC. This sequence encodes CASRDRAETQYF. The whole variable domain, remainder taken from reference TRBV19 and TRBJ2-5, is DGGITQSPKYLFRKEGQNVTLSCEQNLNHDAMYWYRQDPGQGLRLIYYSQIVNDFQKGDIAEGYSVSREKKESFPLTVTSAQKNPTAFYLCASRDRAETQYFGPGTRLLVL.

The chain combines TRBV5-8 with TRBJ2-5; TRBD1 is a possible D gene (6 bases). The CDR3 covers 14 residues. V was pared by 0 bases and J by 5 bases, with 11 bases between. From germline, CDR1 is SGHTS and CDR2 YDEGEE. The CDR3 loop is CASSLVEGVETQYF. The CDR3 DNA follows: TGTGCCAGCAGCTTGGTTGAGGGGGTGGAGACCCAGTACTTC. The full variable domain, with the rest looked up from reference TRBV5-8 and TRBJ2-5, is EAGVTQSPTHLIKTRGQQATLRCSPISGHTSVYWYQQALGLGLQFLLWYDEGEERNRGNFPPRFSGRQFPNYSSELNVNALELEDSALYLCASSLVEGVETQYFGPGTRLLVL.

CDR3: CASSLSSSGIPGPDTQYF. In DNA form, the CDR3 reads TGTGCCAGCAGCTTATCGTCTAGCGGGATACCGGGGCCAGATACGCAGTATTTT. This chain joins TRBV7-3 and TRBJ2-3, with 9 bases lining up with TRBD2. CDR1 and CDR2 (germline): SGHTA, FQGTGA. The CDR3 covers 18 residues. The ends lost 2 bases at V and 4 bases at J; junction bases unmatched: 13.

V usage is TRBV2 and J usage is TRBJ2-1, with 9 positions matching TRBD1. Trimming took 3 bases from V and 6 from J; bases not matched to a gene: 9. Germline CDR1 SNHLY, CDR2 FYNNEI. The CDR3 spans 16 residues. CDR3 residues: CASSESGTGLPNEQFF. CDR3 sequence (DNA): TGTGCCAGCAGTGAGTCCGGGACAGGGCTCCCCAATGAGCAGTTCTTC.

The chain employs TRBV18 and TRBJ2-3; TRBD2 agrees at 9 bases. Germline CDR1 KGHSH, CDR2 LQKENI. CDR3 length: 15 amino acids. V shed 1 base, J shed 3 bases, and the junction held 2 bases outside the gene matches. The CDR3 DNA reads as TGTGCCAGCTCACCACGTACTAGCGGGACAGATACGCAGTATTTT. Its protein product is CASSPRTSGTDTQYF.

This chain connects TRBV2 to TRBJ1-5, with 9 bases that match TRBD1. The CDR3 runs to 13 residues. V shed 6 bases, J shed 12 bases, and the junction held 9 bases outside the gene matches. The germline V gene has CDR1 SNHLY and CDR2 FYNNEI. The CDR3 region is CASRGTGPKDQHF. As DNA, the CDR3 is TGTGCCAGCAGGGGGACAGGGCCGAAGGACCAGCATTTT.

This clone has just a few counts. This chain links TRBV25-1 with TRBJ1-1; a weak D match, TRBD1 (5 bases). The CDR3 runs 14 residues. The V gene's germline CDR1 is MGHDK and CDR2 SYGVNS. Trimming removed 3 bases from V and 2 bases from J, with 10 bases in between. Written as DNA, the CDR3 is TGTGCCAGCAGTGACTCCAGGGCCAACACTGAAGCTTTCTTT. Encoded protein: CASSDSRANTEAFF.

DNA for the CDR3: TGTGCCAGCGGCTCTCTCTGGGGAGACGAGCAGTACTTC. Amino acids: CASGSLWGDEQYF. The chain links TRBV6-1 to TRBJ2-7; D possibly corresponds to TRBD2 (5 bases). The CDR3 sequence is 13 residues long. Trimming stripped 8 bases from V and 5 bases from J, with 16 bases between. CDR1 and CDR2 (germline): MNHNS, SASEGT.

The chain carries TRBV11-2 and TRBJ1-2; 7 nucleotides align to TRBD1. The trim removed 1 base at V and 6 bases at J, leaving 8 bases unmatched. The CDR3 sequence is 15 residues long. Germline CDR1 and CDR2: SGHAT and FQNNGV. DNA of the CDR3: TGTGCCAGCAGCTTAGTTGGTGGCAGGGGGAATGGCTACACCTTC. It encodes CASSLVGGRGNGYTF.

V and J are TRBV30 and TRBJ1-1; 8 nucleotides align to TRBD1. There are 13 residues in the CDR3. Unmatched junction bases numbered 11, after V lost 4 bases and J lost 10 bases. Germline CDR1 GTSNPN, CDR2 SVGIG (reference sequence). Written as DNA, the CDR3 is TGTGCCTGGAAAGGCAGGGGGCTTTCAGTAGCTTTCTTT. Translating it yields CAWKGRGLSVAFF.

The chain employs TRBV30 and TRBJ1-2, with no clear D. V was cut by 0 bases and J by 4 bases, with 9 bases left in between. The CDR3 runs 13 residues. The germline gives CDR1 GTSNPN, CDR2 SVGIG (reference sequence). The CDR3 DNA reads as TGTGCCTGGAGTGTAGAAGCGAGCTATGGCTACACCTTC. Translation gives CAWSVEASYGYTF.

J is TRBJ2-1 and V is TRBV28; D remains unclear. The CDR3 runs to 19 residues. The germline CDR1 and CDR2 sequences are MDHEN and SYDVKM. The V end was cut by 7 bases, the J end by 0 bases, with 25 bases between. The CDR3 loop reads CASTPRLPPGLISYNEQFF. The CDR3 bases are TGTGCCAGCACCCCGCGCCTCCCACCAGGTTTAATCTCCTACAATGAGCAGTTCTTC.

The J gene is TRBJ2-7, the V gene TRBV2; the D is unclear. The CDR3 has 13 residues. Germline CDR1 SNHLY, CDR2 FYNNEI. CDR3 nucleotide sequence: TGTGTTAGCAAGCAGAAGACGGCATACGAGCAGTACTTC. Amino acids: CVSKQKTAYEQYF.

This chain uses TRBV9 with TRBJ2-3, with 7 bases that match TRBD2. Unmatched junction bases numbered 8, after V lost 2 bases and J lost 2 bases. The CDR3 is 16 residues long. Germline CDR1 reads SGDLS; CDR2 reads YYNGEE. The CDR3 here is CASSVGSGPLTDTQYF. The CDR3 region has the DNA TGTGCCAGCAGCGTCGGTAGCGGGCCCCTCACAGATACGCAGTATTTT.

This chain joins TRBV6-5 and TRBJ2-5, with 7 nucleotides matching TRBD1. This CDR3 has 14 amino acids. V lost 6 bases, J lost 2 bases, and 6 bases stayed unmatched. Germline V lookup: CDR1 MNHEY, CDR2 SVGAGI. The CDR3 nucleotides are TGTGCCAGCAGCCAACTGGACAGGCAAGAGACCCAGTACTTC. It codes for CASSQLDRQETQYF.

This chain links TRBV30 with TRBJ2-5; D might be TRBD2 (6 bases). The end of the DNA aligns better with TRBJ2-7, so the J call may be wrong. Germline V gene lookup returns CDR1 GTSNPN and CDR2 SVGIG (reference sequence). The CDR3 sequence is 12 residues long. The CDR3 sequence is CAWSGAGYEQYF. CDR3 sequence (DNA): TGTGCCTGGAGTGGAGCGGGCTACGAGCAGTACTTC.